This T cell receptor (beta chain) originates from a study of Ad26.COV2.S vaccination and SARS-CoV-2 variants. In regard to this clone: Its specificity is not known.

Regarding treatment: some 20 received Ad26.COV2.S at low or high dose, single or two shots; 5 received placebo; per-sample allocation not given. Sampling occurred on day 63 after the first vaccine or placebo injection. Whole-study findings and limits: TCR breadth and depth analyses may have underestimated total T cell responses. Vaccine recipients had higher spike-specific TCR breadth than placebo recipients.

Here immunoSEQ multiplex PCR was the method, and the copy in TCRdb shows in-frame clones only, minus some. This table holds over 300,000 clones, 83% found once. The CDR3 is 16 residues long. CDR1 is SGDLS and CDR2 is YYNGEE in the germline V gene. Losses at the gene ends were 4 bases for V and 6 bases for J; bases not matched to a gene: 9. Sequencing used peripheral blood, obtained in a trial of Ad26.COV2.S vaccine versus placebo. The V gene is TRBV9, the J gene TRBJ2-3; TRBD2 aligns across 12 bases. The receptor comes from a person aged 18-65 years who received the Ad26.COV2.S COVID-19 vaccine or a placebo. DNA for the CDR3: TGTGCCAGCAGCTCCCCGACTAGCGGGAGAAGGGATACGCAGTATTTT. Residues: CASSSPTSGRRDTQYF. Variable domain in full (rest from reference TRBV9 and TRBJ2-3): DSGVTQTPKHLITATGQRVTLRCSPRSGDLSVYWYQQSLDQGLQFLIQYYNGEERAKGNILERFSAQQFPDLHSELNLSSLELGDSALYFCASSSPTSGRRDTQYFGPGTRLTVL.